Listed below are T cell receptor beta chains from one sample, sequenced in a study of T-cell reconstitution after alpha-beta-depleted transplantation in children. Each CDR3 protein is one row after TCRdb ran MiXCR on the PCR reads. Of around 600,000 distinct CDR3 sequences listed, about 21% are singletons. The sample was PBMCs, mostly from graft donor cells, taken 360 days after TCRalphabeta/CD19-depleted stem cell transplant. The receptors here all came from a boy younger than two who had a stem cell transplant for acute myeloid leukemia, so the T cells may come from the graft donor. Both conserved end residues are part of each CDR3. The order of the fields is clone size, D gene, V gene, J gene, CDR3 DNA, CDR3 protein. A D gene is named only where the DNA matches it firmly. Expanded clones are given a class, and other clones once, few, many or no size at all.

few	.	TRBV5-1	TRBJ2-1	TGCGCCAGCAGCTTGGAACAGTTCCCTTACAATGAGCAGTTCTTC	CASSLEQFPYNEQFF
.	TRBD1	TRBV20-1	TRBJ2-3	TGCAGTGCTTACGGGACAGTAGGCACAGATACGCAGTATTTT	CSAYGTVGTDTQYF
few	TRBD2	TRBV28	TRBJ2-1	TGTGCCAGCCGGGCGGGGGGGGGCAATGAGCAGTTCTTC	CASRAGGGNEQFF
.	.	TRBV7-9	TRBJ1-1	TGTGCCAGCAGACGACAGAACACTGAAGCTTTCTTT	CASRRQNTEAFF
many	.	TRBV29-1	TRBJ2-7	TGCAGCGTGGCCGGGACGCAATCTTCCTACGAGCAGTACTTC	CSVAGTQSSYEQYF
many	TRBD2	TRBV5-1	TRBJ2-3	TGCGCCAGCAGCCTCCCTAGCGGGGGCACAGATACGCAGTATTTT	CASSLPSGGTDTQYF
.	.	TRBV6-2/TRBV6-3	TRBJ2-7	TGTGCCAGCAGACCACTAGGGTACGAGCAGTACTTC	CASRPLGYEQYF
many	.	TRBV6-2/TRBV6-3	TRBJ2-1	TGTGCCAGCAGTTACGGGGCTACCAGCTCCTACAATGAGCAGTTCTTC	CASSYGATSSYNEQFF
few	TRBD2	TRBV15	TRBJ2-4	TGTGCCACCAGCAGGACGGGACTAGCGGATTTACTAGCCAAAAACATTCAGTACTTC	CATSRTGLADLLAKNIQYF
many	.	TRBV12-3/TRBV12-4	TRBJ1-6	TGTGCCAGCAGTTTGCGGAGCTCCTATAATTCACCCCTCCACTTT	CASSLRSSYNSPLHF
many	.	TRBV20-1	TRBJ1-1	TGCAGTGCTAGCCGGGGAGGGGACACTGAAGCTTTCTTT	CSASRGGDTEAFF
many	TRBD1	TRBV20-1	TRBJ1-5	TGCAGTGCTAGGGAGGACAGGGGTAGCAATCAGCCCCAGCATTTT	CSAREDRGSNQPQHF
few	TRBD1	TRBV12-5	TRBJ2-7	TGTGCTAGTGGTCCCCCGACAGGGAGTTCCTACGAGCAGTACTTC	CASGPPTGSSYEQYF
.	.	TRBV27	TRBJ2-1	TGTGCCAGCAGCCCCCCTCGACCACCGTACTACAATGAGCAGTTCTTC	CASSPPRPPYYNEQFF
many	.	TRBV7-9	TRBJ1-1	TGTGCCAGCAGCTTAATGGGGGAGAACACTGAAGCTTTCTTT	CASSLMGENTEAFF
few	.	TRBV5-5	TRBJ2-1	TGTGCCAGCAGCTTGTCGGCGGATGAGCAGTTCTTC	CASSLSADEQFF
few	.	TRBV5-4	TRBJ2-3	TGTGCCAGCAGCTCGACTAGACCAGATACGCAGTATTTT	CASSSTRPDTQYF
.	.	TRBV12-3/TRBV12-4	TRBJ2-7	TGTGCCAGCAGGTCTTCGTTGTCGTACGAGCAGTACTTC	CASRSSLSYEQYF
many	.	TRBV20-1	TRBJ2-7	TGCAGTGCGCGAAGAACGGAGGCGTCCTACGAGCAGTACTTC	CSARRTEASYEQYF
many	.	TRBV5-1	TRBJ2-7	TGCGCCAGCAGCTTGGGGACAGCTAGCTACGAGCAGTACTTC	CASSLGTASYEQYF
.	.	TRBV12-3/TRBV12-4	TRBJ1-5	TGTGCCAGCACCCAACGACCGGGGGGTGACCCCCAGCATTTT	CASTQRPGGDPQHF
many	.	TRBV5-1	TRBJ2-4	TGCGCCAGCAGCTCCGGGGGCATTCAGTACTTC	CASSSGGIQYF
many	.	TRBV7-8	TRBJ2-5	TGTGCCAGCAGCTTACCAGGGAAAGAGACCCAGTACTTC	CASSLPGKETQYF
many	.	TRBV5-1	TRBJ1-4	TGCGCCAGCAGCTTGGTAAGGTCGCGTATCCCGCTGGGAAATGAAAAACTGTTTTTT	CASSLVRSRIPLGNEKLFF
few	TRBD2	TRBV12-3/TRBV12-4	TRBJ2-5	TGTGCCAGCAGGCCGCGGGGGGCCGGGGAGACCCAGTACTTC	CASRPRGAGETQYF
.	.	TRBV20-1	TRBJ2-1	TGCAGTGCTAGAGAGGCAGGGCGTGGGTCCTACAATGAGCAGTTCTTC	CSAREAGRGSYNEQFF
many	TRBD2	TRBV29-1	TRBJ2-3	TGCAGCGTTGTGACAGCGGGGGGGCCAGATACGCAGTATTTT	CSVVTAGGPDTQYF
.	.	TRBV20-1	TRBJ2-1	TGCAGTGCTAGTTTCATGCCTTCTTACCCCAATGAGCAGTTCTTC	CSASFMPSYPNEQFF
many	.	TRBV6-1	TRBJ2-5	TGTGCCAGCAGGGAGGGGGGGTACCAAGAGACCCAGTACTTC	CASREGGYQETQYF
.	.	TRBV13	TRBJ2-3	TGTGCCAGCAGCGCCCCGGGCGCGGGTGGAGAAACAGATACGCAGTATTTT	CASSAPGAGGETDTQYF
.	.	TRBV20-1	TRBJ1-2	TGCAGTGCTACCCCGGGCAACGTCTATGGCTACACCTTC	CSATPGNVYGYTF
few	TRBD2	TRBV12-3/TRBV12-4	TRBJ2-3	TGTGCCAGCAGGCGGGGGGTCACAGATACGCAGTATTTT	CASRRGVTDTQYF
few	.	TRBV7-2	TRBJ2-3	TGTGCCAGCAGCCCTCCGCGGGGACGCACAGATACGCAGTATTTT	CASSPPRGRTDTQYF
.	TRBD1	TRBV4-1	TRBJ2-1	TGCGCCAGCAGCCATCCCCAAAAACCGGGACAGGGGATGAATGAGCAGTTCTTC	CASSHPQKPGQGMNEQFF
many	TRBD2	TRBV20-1	TRBJ2-3	TGCAGTGCTACGAGCGGGGGAATCACAGATACGCAGTATTTT	CSATSGGITDTQYF
few	TRBD2	TRBV20-1	TRBJ2-2	TGCAGTGCAGCTAGCGGGGGCCTCACCGGGGAGCTGTTTTTT	CSAASGGLTGELFF
many	TRBD2	TRBV15	TRBJ2-1	TGTGCCACCAGCAAAGGGACTAGCGGATTGGGTGAGCAGTTCTTC	CATSKGTSGLGEQFF
many	.	TRBV28	TRBJ2-5	TGTGCCAGCAGTTTACAAGACAAAGAGACCCAGTACTTC	CASSLQDKETQYF
few	.	TRBV29-1	TRBJ1-3	TGCAGCGTTGCCCTGAGATATGGAAACACCATATATTTT	CSVALRYGNTIYF
.	TRBD1	TRBV12-3/TRBV12-4	TRBJ1-2	TGTGCCAGCAGCCTAAAGGGGGGACAGGTGAAGGCGAACTATGGCTACACCTTC	CASSLKGGQVKANYGYTF
.	.	TRBV11-1	TRBJ2-1	TGTGCAGCCGCAATTACAAGTTCTCCGGTTACCTCCCTTTACAATGAGCAGTTCTTC	CAAAITSSPVTSLYNEQFF
.	.	TRBV20-1	TRBJ1-3	TGCAGTGCTGCTCGGGGGGCGGATGGAAACACCATATATTTT	CSAARGADGNTIYF
many	TRBD1	TRBV7-8	TRBJ2-7	TGTGCCAGCAGCGCAGACAGGGGGACCTACGAGCAGTACTTC	CASSADRGTYEQYF
few	TRBD1	TRBV6-2/TRBV6-3	TRBJ1-1	TGTGCCACTCGGACAGGCCTGAACACTGAAGCTTTCTTT	CATRTGLNTEAFF
few	.	TRBV12-3/TRBV12-4	TRBJ1-2	TGTGCCAGCAGTTTCCGGGGTGGCTATGGCTACACCTTC	CASSFRGGYGYTF
many	TRBD1	TRBV7-9	TRBJ1-4	TGTGCCAGCGCCGGGACAGGGGTCCAAAAACTGTTTTTT	CASAGTGVQKLFF
.	.	TRBV12-3/TRBV12-4	TRBJ2-1	TGTGCCAGCAGTTTTCAGCCTCCCTACAATGAGCAGTTCTTC	CASSFQPPYNEQFF
.	.	TRBV20-1	TRBJ2-3	TGCAGTGCTAGAGATTCTGGATCGGGTACGCAGTATTTT	CSARDSGSGTQYF
many	TRBD2	TRBV12-3/TRBV12-4	TRBJ2-5	TGTGCCAGCAGTTCGCTCGGACTAGCGGCACAAGAGACCCAGTACTTC	CASSSLGLAAQETQYF